The entry that follows covers one TCR beta chain sequence. Repertoires were generated with immunoSEQ multiplex PCR, while TCRdb's copy carries only in-frame clones and drops some. The repertoire has over 120,000 clones, 60% to 85% of them found once; the top ten carry just under 2%. This entry comes from a study of blood T cell repertoires in COVID-19. The CDR3 contains 15 residues. V lost 2 bases, J lost 4 bases, and 13 bases lay in between. Germline values: CDR1 SGHNT, CDR2 YYREEE (reference sequence). Sequenced input: peripheral blood. The V and J genes are TRBV5-4 and TRBJ2-1; D call uncertain. The receptor was derived from a woman aged 55-70 years with acute or convalescent COVID-19. CDR3 nucleotides: TGTGCCAGCAGCTTCCCTAGAGCCGGTTACAATGAGCAGTTCTTC. Translating it yields CASSFPRAGYNEQFF. The full variable domain, with the rest looked up from reference TRBV5-4 and TRBJ2-1, is ETGVTQSPTHLIKTRGQQVTLRCSSQSGHNTVSWYQQALGQGPQFIFQYYREEENGRGNFPPRFSGLQFPNYSSELNVNALELDDSALYLCASSFPRAGYNEQFFGPGTRLTVL.